This is a list of T cell receptor beta chains from one sample in a study of blood T cell repertoires in COVID-19. The table came from immunoSEQ multiplex PCR; TCRdb's copy has only in-frame clones and leaves some out. The data contain about 160,000 clones, approximately 75% of them seen just once; the ten biggest clones take up 11%. Sequences were obtained from peripheral blood. These receptors came from a human donor in a cohort sampled during active COVID-19. The CDR3 runs from the conserved cysteine through the conserved F or W. Fields, in order: CDR3 length, J gene, clone size, V gene, D gene, CDR3 protein, CDR3 DNA. D genes are given only for firm matches. Clone size is shown for a subset of rows, as once, few, many or a class of expanded clone.

13 TRBJ2-7 . TRBV5-1 . CASSRGQNYEQYF TGCGCCAGCAGCCGGGGACAAAACTACGAGCAGTACTTC
15 TRBJ1-3 once TRBV9 . CASGKGGNAGNTIYF TGTGCCAGCGGGAAGGGGGGGAACGCTGGAAACACCATATATTTT
13 TRBJ2-5 . TRBV28 . CASSLGFRETQYF TGTGCCAGCAGTTTGGGCTTCCGAGAGACCCAGTACTTC
13 TRBJ1-2 . TRBV7-2 . CASSLWGDYGYTF TGTGCCAGCAGCTTGTGGGGGGACTATGGCTACACCTTC
13 TRBJ2-7 few TRBV29-1 . CSVARIQNNEQYF TGCAGCGTCGCCAGAATCCAGAACAACGAGCAGTACTTC
12 TRBJ2-4 . TRBV29-1 . CSVEDHRNIQYF TGCAGCGTTGAAGACCACAGAAACATTCAGTACTTC
15 TRBJ1-5 . TRBV28 . CASSTGSGRYQPQHF TGTGCCAGCAGTACCGGGTCCGGTAGGTATCAGCCCCAGCATTTT
16 TRBJ2-1 . TRBV6-1 TRBD1 CASSEPGQGGKNEQFF TGTGCCAGCAGTGAGCCGGGACAGGGTGGTAAGAATGAGCAGTTCTTC
20 TRBJ2-2 . TRBV7-9 . CASTGPSDEKSLLNTGELFF TGTGCCAGCACTGGTCCTAGCGACGAAAAGAGTCTACTGAACACCGGGGAGCTGTTTTTT
15 TRBJ2-5 . TRBV6-1 . CASSEAGEAAETQYF TGTGCCAGCAGTGAAGCGGGGGAGGCCGCAGAGACCCAGTACTTC
14 TRBJ2-2 . TRBV9 TRBD2 CASSVGGGDRELFF TGTGCCAGCAGCGTAGGTGGGGGGGACCGGGAGCTGTTTTTT
13 TRBJ1-5 . TRBV6-2/TRBV6-3 . CASSPDLAQPQHF TGTGCCAGCAGTCCCGACTTAGCTCAGCCCCAGCATTTT
16 TRBJ1-1 few TRBV7-2 . CASSLISPLMNTEAFF TGTGCCAGCAGCTTAATAAGTCCTCTAATGAACACTGAAGCTTTCTTT
15 TRBJ2-2 once TRBV5-4 . CASSAGTENTGELFF TGTGCCAGCAGCGCGGGGACCGAGAACACCGGGGAGCTGTTTTTT
17 TRBJ1-1 . TRBV19 TRBD1 CASSIGGTGEMNTEAFF TGTGCCAGTAGTATAGGTGGGACAGGAGAGATGAACACTGAAGCTTTCTTT
14 TRBJ2-1 medium-sized TRBV10-1 TRBD2 CASSGASGSHEQFF TGCGCCAGCAGTGGAGCTAGCGGGAGCCATGAGCAGTTCTTC
14 TRBJ2-7 few TRBV7-3 . CASSLVGGQGEQYF TGTGCCAGCAGCTTAGTGGGAGGACAAGGCGAGCAGTACTTC
12 TRBJ2-3 . TRBV29-1 . CSGAQGLDTQYF TGCAGCGGTGCGCAGGGGTTAGATACGCAGTATTTT
14 TRBJ2-7 . TRBV28 TRBD2 CASSTGGEGYEQYF TGTGCCAGCAGCACCGGGGGGGAGGGCTACGAGCAGTACTTC
16 TRBJ1-5 . TRBV3-1/TRBV3-2 TRBD1 CASSQGGQGYPQPQHF TGTGCCAGCAGCCAAGGGGGACAGGGGTATCCCCAGCCCCAGCATTTT
15 TRBJ1-5 . TRBV19 . CASSIGQTSNQPQHF TGTGCCAGTAGTATCGGACAGACTAGCAATCAGCCCCAGCATTTT
13 TRBJ2-7 . TRBV27 . CASSLSVYYEQYF TGTGCCAGCAGTTTATCTGTGTACTACGAGCAGTACTTC
10 TRBJ1-2 many TRBV2 . CASSSWGYTF TGTGCCAGCAGCAGTTGGGGCTACACCTTC
14 TRBJ1-2 . TRBV2 TRBD1 CASSNPGQGDGYTF TGTGCCAGCAGTAACCCGGGACAGGGGGATGGCTACACCTTC
13 TRBJ1-6 . TRBV29-1 . CSVATHQGSPLHF TGCAGCGTCGCCACCCACCAGGGTTCACCCCTCCACTTT
18 TRBJ2-1 . TRBV25-1 TRBD2 CASSEWTSGRASYNEQFF TGTGCCAGCAGTGAGTGGACTAGCGGGAGGGCCAGCTACAATGAGCAGTTCTTC
15 TRBJ2-5 . TRBV7-8 . CASSLRAGMDETQYF TGTGCCAGCAGCTTAAGGGCAGGGATGGATGAGACCCAGTACTTC
15 TRBJ2-1 . TRBV27 TRBD2 CASSSTASGYNEQFF TGTGCCAGCAGTTCTACGGCTAGCGGCTACAATGAGCAGTTCTTC
15 TRBJ1-6 . TRBV7-9 TRBD1 CASSLAGQANSPLHF TGTGCCAGCAGCTTAGCGGGACAGGCAAATTCACCCCTCCACTTT
15 TRBJ2-5 . TRBV5-1 . CASSLAIGPLETQYF TGCGCCAGCAGCTTGGCCATCGGTCCCTTGGAGACCCAGTACTTC
12 TRBJ1-3 . TRBV27 . CASQGVGNTIYF TGTGCCAGCCAGGGCGTTGGAAACACCATATATTTT
15 TRBJ2-3 . TRBV19 TRBD2 CASSMGGSSTDTQYF TGTGCCAGTAGTATGGGAGGGTCTAGCACAGATACGCAGTATTTT
17 TRBJ2-3 . TRBV15 TRBD2 CATSRDHSGGFTDTQYF TGTGCCACCAGCAGAGATCATAGCGGGGGCTTCACAGATACGCAGTATTTT
11 TRBJ2-5 . TRBV19 . CASSLRETQYF TGTGCCAGTAGCTTGAGAGAGACCCAGTACTTC
16 TRBJ2-1 . TRBV27 TRBD2 CASSSWTSGGANEQFF TGTGCCAGCAGTTCCTGGACTAGCGGGGGGGCGAATGAGCAGTTCTTC
19 TRBJ2-7 few TRBV7-7 TRBD2 CASSSDSLPLAGDYYEQYF TGTGCTAGCAGCTCAGATTCCCTCCCGTTAGCGGGAGACTACTACGAGCAGTACTTC
13 TRBJ2-3 . TRBV15 . CATSRVSADTQYF TGTGCCACCAGCAGAGTATCTGCAGATACGCAGTATTTT
14 TRBJ2-7 . TRBV19 . CASSRRLETYEQYF TGTGCCAGTAGTAGGAGACTCGAGACCTACGAGCAGTACTTC
16 TRBJ2-3 . TRBV7-2 TRBD2 CASSKLAGGSGDTQYF TGTGCCAGCAGCAAACTAGCGGGGGGTTCGGGGGATACGCAGTATTTT
14 TRBJ1-1 . TRBV12-5 TRBD1 CASGYRGSGTEAFF TGTGCTAGTGGTTACAGGGGATCGGGCACTGAAGCTTTCTTT
14 TRBJ2-7 once TRBV10-3 TRBD2 CAISDGGTSYEQYF TGTGCCATCAGTGACGGGGGGACCTCCTACGAGCAGTACTTC
19 TRBJ1-2 . TRBV5-8 TRBD1 CASSILRDRGLALAYGYTF TGTGCCAGCAGCATCCTCCGGGACAGGGGTTTAGCCCTGGCCTATGGCTACACCTTC
14 TRBJ2-1 many TRBV9 . CASRGNGAYNEQFF TGTGCCAGCCGCGGCAATGGGGCGTACAATGAGCAGTTCTTC
14 TRBJ2-3 . TRBV6-5 . CASGGAGSTDTQYF TGTGCCAGCGGGGGGGCAGGCAGCACAGATACGCAGTATTTT
15 TRBJ2-2 . TRBV25-1 . CASKGDGVNTGELFF TGTGCCAGCAAGGGGGATGGGGTGAACACCGGGGAGCTGTTTTTT
16 TRBJ1-3 . TRBV15 TRBD1 CATSRTTGGTGNTIYF TGTGCCACCAGCAGAACTACAGGGGGGACTGGAAACACCATATATTTT
15 TRBJ2-1 . TRBV28 TRBD2 CASSLSGTTRNEQFF TGTGCCAGCAGTTTAAGCGGGACTACACGTAATGAGCAGTTCTTC
15 TRBJ1-5 once TRBV24-1 TRBD1 CATSDNRGSGQPQHF TGTGCCACCAGTGATAACAGGGGATCGGGTCAGCCCCAGCATTTT
14 TRBJ2-7 . TRBV4-3 TRBD2 CASSQGGRGYEQYF TGCGCCAGCAGCCAAGGCGGGAGGGGCTACGAGCAGTACTTC
15 TRBJ2-6 . TRBV27 . CASRSGSSGANVLTF TGTGCCAGCAGGTCAGGCAGCTCTGGGGCCAACGTCCTGACTTTC
16 TRBJ1-1 . TRBV19 TRBD1 CASSMGQGWGNTEAFF TGTGCCAGTAGTATGGGACAGGGGTGGGGGAACACTGAAGCTTTCTTT
16 TRBJ2-7 few TRBV4-3 . CASSQDSTRQTYEQYF TGCGCCAGCAGCCAAGATTCCACGAGGCAGACCTACGAGCAGTACTTC
15 TRBJ2-1 . TRBV2 TRBD2 CASISGLAVWDEQFF TGTGCCAGCATTTCAGGGCTAGCGGTCTGGGATGAGCAGTTCTTC
13 TRBJ1-2 . TRBV27 . CASSFRQNYGYTF TGTGCCAGCAGTTTTAGACAAAACTATGGCTACACCTTC
16 TRBJ2-7 . TRBV6-2/TRBV6-3 TRBD2 CASSSPPGLAVHEQYF TGTGCCAGCAGTTCCCCCCCCGGACTAGCGGTTCACGAGCAGTACTTC
14 TRBJ1-1 . TRBV9 . CASSVSGENTEAFF TGTGCCAGCAGCGTATCAGGGGAGAACACTGAAGCTTTCTTT
15 TRBJ1-1 . TRBV7-9 . CASVSTDTPNTEAFF TGTGCCAGCGTCTCCACTGACACCCCGAACACTGAAGCTTTCTTT
14 TRBJ1-2 few TRBV28 TRBD1 CASSLGDSPRGYTF TGTGCCAGCAGTTTGGGGGACAGCCCTCGAGGCTACACCTTC